These T cell receptor beta chains were read from a single sample in a study of T cells after yellow fever vaccination. TCRdb analysed the 5' RACE reads with MiXCR anew, one entry per CDR3 protein. This sample has tens of thousands of distinct CDR3 sequences, with 7.1% found just once. The sequencing here drew on CD8+ T cells sorted from PBMCs, taken about 5 days after the first yellow fever vaccination. These receptor sequences come from a man in his late teens or twenties who received the YFV17D yellow fever vaccine. CDR3s include the opening cysteine and the closing phenylalanine or tryptophan. D genes are given only for firm matches. Not every row has a clone size; where given, it reads once, few, many or a size class.

j_gene: TRBJ2-7; v_gene: TRBV4-3; abundance: few; d_gene: TRBD1; CDR3aa: CASSPQTGAVTYEQYF; CDR3nt: TGCGCCAGCAGCCCCCAAACAGGGGCTGTAACCTACGAGCAGTACTTC
j_gene: TRBJ2-1; v_gene: TRBV3-1; abundance: .; d_gene: .; CDR3aa: CASSQAVADREQFF; CDR3nt: TGTGCCAGCAGCCAAGCGGTTGCGGACCGAGAGCAGTTCTTC
j_gene: TRBJ1-2; v_gene: TRBV12-3/TRBV12-4; abundance: few; d_gene: .; CDR3aa: CASSLYSGTSTNYGYTF; CDR3nt: TGTGCCAGCAGTTTATATTCAGGGACATCCACGAACTATGGCTACACCTTC
j_gene: TRBJ1-1; v_gene: TRBV5-1; abundance: many; d_gene: TRBD1; CDR3aa: CASSLGDRTNTEAFF; CDR3nt: TGCGCCAGCAGCTTGGGGGACAGAACGAACACTGAAGCTTTCTTT
j_gene: TRBJ1-4; v_gene: TRBV4-1; abundance: many; d_gene: .; CDR3aa: CASSQSQGSGWEKLFF; CDR3nt: TGCGCCAGCAGCCAATCTCAAGGGAGTGGATGGGAAAAACTGTTTTTT
j_gene: TRBJ2-5; v_gene: TRBV9; abundance: many; d_gene: .; CDR3aa: CASSGSVGRYLETQYF; CDR3nt: TGTGCCAGCAGCGGTAGCGTGGGGCGATACCTAGAGACCCAGTACTTC
j_gene: TRBJ2-2; v_gene: TRBV15; abundance: .; d_gene: .; CDR3aa: CATSRGMPPGELFF; CDR3nt: TGTGCCACCAGCAGAGGAATGCCCCCCGGGGAGCTGTTTTTT
j_gene: TRBJ2-1; v_gene: TRBV5-1; abundance: few; d_gene: TRBD1; CDR3aa: CASSFRGRSVDEQFF; CDR3nt: TGCGCCAGCAGCTTCAGGGGGCGCTCAGTGGATGAGCAGTTCTTC
j_gene: TRBJ2-7; v_gene: TRBV27; abundance: few; d_gene: TRBD1; CDR3aa: CASSYTGTGLYEQYF; CDR3nt: TGTGCCAGCAGCTATACCGGGACAGGGCTTTACGAGCAGTACTTC
j_gene: TRBJ1-5; v_gene: TRBV4-1; abundance: few; d_gene: .; CDR3aa: CASSDRQVSNQPQHF; CDR3nt: TGCGCCAGCAGCGATAGACAGGTTAGCAATCAGCCCCAGCATTTT
j_gene: TRBJ2-2; v_gene: TRBV6-1; abundance: .; d_gene: .; CDR3aa: CASSPGATGELFF; CDR3nt: TGTGCCAGCAGTCCCGGCGCCACCGGGGAGCTGTTTTTT
j_gene: TRBJ1-2; v_gene: TRBV7-8; abundance: many; d_gene: .; CDR3aa: CASSQQGLGGYTF; CDR3nt: TGTGCCAGCAGCCAACAGGGTCTCGGCGGCTACACCTTC
j_gene: TRBJ2-4; v_gene: TRBV2; abundance: .; d_gene: .; CDR3aa: CARSLARDVRLAKNIQYF; CDR3nt: TGTGCCCGCAGTTTAGCGCGTGATGTCAGGCTAGCCAAAAACATTCAGTACTTC
j_gene: TRBJ2-1; v_gene: TRBV4-3; abundance: .; d_gene: .; CDR3aa: CASSEIFRGNEQFF; CDR3nt: TGCGCCAGCAGCGAAATTTTCAGGGGAAATGAGCAGTTCTTC
j_gene: TRBJ2-6; v_gene: TRBV29-1; abundance: .; d_gene: .; CDR3aa: CSVDSVSGANVLTF; CDR3nt: TGCAGCGTTGATAGCGTCTCTGGGGCCAACGTCCTGACTTTC
j_gene: TRBJ2-5; v_gene: TRBV4-2; abundance: .; d_gene: .; CDR3aa: CASSQVMGLGETQYF; CDR3nt: TGTGCCAGCAGCCAAGTAATGGGTTTGGGGGAGACCCAGTACTTC
j_gene: TRBJ2-1; v_gene: TRBV6-2/TRBV6-3; abundance: many; d_gene: TRBD2; CDR3aa: CASSYGTSVVNEQFF; CDR3nt: TGTGCCAGCAGTTACGGGACTAGCGTTGTCAATGAGCAGTTCTTC
j_gene: TRBJ1-3; v_gene: TRBV12-3/TRBV12-4; abundance: .; d_gene: .; CDR3aa: CASSLMGNTIYF; CDR3nt: TGTGCCAGCAGTTTAATGGGAAACACCATATATTTT
j_gene: TRBJ2-4; v_gene: TRBV6-1; abundance: few; d_gene: TRBD2; CDR3aa: CASSPGEGRKNIQYF; CDR3nt: TGTGCCAGCAGTCCCGGGGAGGGACGCAAAAACATTCAGTACTTC
j_gene: TRBJ2-3; v_gene: TRBV15; abundance: many; d_gene: .; CDR3aa: CATSSGFFSTDTQYF; CDR3nt: TGTGCCACCAGCAGCGGCTTCTTTAGCACAGATACGCAGTATTTT
j_gene: TRBJ1-2; v_gene: TRBV7-8; abundance: .; d_gene: .; CDR3aa: CASSLSLGTYGYTF; CDR3nt: TGTGCCAGCAGCTTATCCCTGGGAACCTATGGCTACACCTTC
j_gene: TRBJ1-2; v_gene: TRBV6-6; abundance: few; d_gene: .; CDR3aa: CASAGAIGYTF; CDR3nt: TGTGCCAGCGCTGGGGCCATAGGCTACACCTTC
j_gene: TRBJ1-4; v_gene: TRBV7-6; abundance: .; d_gene: .; CDR3aa: CASSYTGSEGEKLFF; CDR3nt: TGTGCCAGCAGCTACACAGGGTCAGAAGGAGAAAAACTGTTTTTT
j_gene: TRBJ1-6; v_gene: TRBV7-2; abundance: few; d_gene: TRBD1; CDR3aa: CASSLGDRLESPLHF; CDR3nt: TGTGCCAGCAGCTTAGGGGACAGGCTTGAATCACCCCTCCACTTT
j_gene: TRBJ2-1; v_gene: TRBV13; abundance: .; d_gene: .; CDR3aa: CASSLGRGSYNEQFF; CDR3nt: TGTGCCAGCAGCTTAGGCAGAGGGTCCTACAATGAGCAGTTCTTC
j_gene: TRBJ2-1; v_gene: TRBV7-3; abundance: many; d_gene: .; CDR3aa: CASSLSGYVDEQFF; CDR3nt: TGTGCCAGCAGCTTAAGCGGGTACGTGGATGAGCAGTTCTTC
j_gene: TRBJ2-5; v_gene: TRBV20-1; abundance: .; d_gene: .; CDR3aa: CSARPRQGGVWETQYF; CDR3nt: TGCAGTGCTAGACCACGACAGGGCGGGGTGTGGGAGACCCAGTACTTC
j_gene: TRBJ2-1; v_gene: TRBV19; abundance: many; d_gene: TRBD2; CDR3aa: CASRPLGGVTYNEQFF; CDR3nt: TGTGCCAGTAGACCTTTGGGGGGGGTGACCTACAATGAGCAGTTCTTC
j_gene: TRBJ2-7; v_gene: TRBV30; abundance: .; d_gene: .; CDR3aa: CAWSVDSNSYEQYF; CDR3nt: TGTGCCTGGAGTGTTGACAGTAACTCCTACGAGCAGTACTTC
j_gene: TRBJ1-4; v_gene: TRBV15; abundance: few; d_gene: .; CDR3aa: CATSWDNREKLFF; CDR3nt: TGTGCCACCAGTTGGGACAATAGAGAAAAACTGTTTTTT
j_gene: TRBJ1-1; v_gene: TRBV6-5; abundance: many; d_gene: .; CDR3aa: CASITTPLTNTEAFF; CDR3nt: TGTGCCAGCATTACGACACCCTTGACTAACACTGAAGCTTTCTTT
j_gene: TRBJ2-7; v_gene: TRBV27; abundance: once; d_gene: TRBD2; CDR3aa: CASSMRTSGVDEQYF; CDR3nt: TGTGCCAGCAGTATGCGGACTAGCGGGGTCGACGAGCAGTACTTC